This T cell receptor (beta chain) is drawn from a study of shared clonotypes between healthy human individuals (TCRdb year 2020). About the investigation overall: A couple of women and a few men aged 18 to 49 years were included in the cohort. To estimate repertoire size and how much clonotype sharing occurs between individuals, the study deeply sequenced the blood TCR repertoires of roughly 5 healthy adults. Between about 0.8 and 8.9 billion PBMCs per donor were obtained by leukapheresis. For each donor, CD4 naive and CD4 memory were each run on three plates, CD8 naive on two plates, and CD8 memory on one plate. To increase sequencing depth and limit assay-specific biases, different laboratories used diverse techniques to prepare libraries and sequence TCR repertoires.

Points the paper makes about the study in general: Pairwise subsampling indicated that sequencing depth was expected to affect the degree of clonotype sharing among donors. Compared with non-shared clonotypes, clonotypes shared by all four sorted-subset donors had higher generation probabilities. Even with the large sequencing depth, rarefaction of the sorted-subset datasets indicated that sequencing was incomplete. When several donors were compared, the shared fraction of clonotypes was about 5% for naive CD4, approximately 3.3% for naive CD8, 2.3% for memory CD4, and less than 0.45% for memory CD8. Because the study included only a small number of donors, the genetic and exposure-history diversity represented was limited. Sampling was limited to blood, and TCR repertoires in tissue likely differ from TCR repertoires in blood. Estimated clonotype richness was generally larger for naive than for memory subsets.

On this clone: The clone's antigen remains unknown. No per-base quality is available; no much larger clone lies one base away.

V and J are truncated by 6 bases and 3 bases respectively, leaving an intervening sequence of 20 bases. Per the germline V gene, SGHRS is the CDR1 and YFSETQ is the CDR2. The CDR3 runs 16 amino acids, cysteine and phenylalanine included. Of all the DNA, just the CDR3 is kept, 48 bases in frame from base 1. The donors were healthy, HIV-negative adults who had no recently reported acute infections or vaccinations. Every donor was a Caucasian adult living in Nashville, Tennessee, USA. Magnetic negative selection was used to enrich CD4+ T cells, after which naive cells were positively selected on CD45RA and the negative fraction became the memory subset. Blood was obtained by leukapheresis, after which PBMCs were separated by Ficoll-Histopaque density gradient centrifugation and cryopreserved in liquid nitrogen vapor phase. Purity and quantity of every magnetically sorted T cell population were checked by analytical flow cytometry. Genomic DNA was isolated from every sorted fraction and measured by UV absorbance on a Nanodrop 2000c.

Using the deep immunoSEQ assay, TCR CDR3 regions were amplified from genomic DNA by multiplex PCR. Extracted genomic DNA from each cell subset was distributed evenly across all wells of several immunoSEQ 96-well plates, and each plate was treated as a replicate. For sorted subsets, roughly 200 ng of genomic DNA, equivalent to tens of thousands of T cell genomes, went into each replicate PCR. Purified libraries were measured with a Qubit 3.0 fluorometer, size-checked on a Bioanalyzer 2100, and measured again with the KAPA Library Quantification kit. Every immunoSEQ 96-well plate was sequenced on a dedicated single-read 150-cycle Illumina NextSeq 550 flow cell. Per the original workflow: The immunoSEQ output contained only junctional sequences without quality scores, so filtering could not match that applied to full-length reads. Sequences were annotated with PyIR, a Python wrapper for IgBLAST v1.9, using IMGT germline references to assign V/J genes and CDR3. Reads were removed for weak V/J assignments (E-value above 1e-6), missing CDR3, stop codons, out-of-frame junctions, or ambiguous translated residues. V3J clonotypes were defined as sequences sharing the same inferred V gene, J gene, and CDR3 amino acid sequence. Percentage overlap between repertoires was calculated by dividing the number of shared unique clonotypes by the size of the smaller repertoire. Three approaches were used to assess repertoire richness: RTK rarefaction, the Chao1 estimator, and Recon v2.1 estimates of unobserved clonotypes. OLGA was used to compute generation probabilities for all TCRbeta clonotypes that the gDNA method yielded from a few donors. This is the immuneACCESS table as TCRdb keeps it, with only in-frame sequences that have V and J called. A part of the clones is gone; compared with another copy, unresolved V genes explain less than half, and the rest is unexplained. The V and J calls and the clone size are those of that table, but D and trimming were determined from the DNA. The sample table shows about 1 million clones, and roughly 70% are seen once. The top ten hold about 1.5% of the sample.

This clonotype originated in a man younger than 35 in good health. The sequence is built from TRBV5-1 and TRBJ2-3; the D gene is tentatively TRBD1 or TRBD2, each matching 6 bases. Sequencing input: memory CD4+ T cells sorted from blood. Per the publication, the cell subset or site label means: CD45RA-negative fraction. CDR3 sequence: CASTPRGGLMTDTQYF. The nucleotide sequence is TGCGCCAGCACCCCGCGTGGGGGGCTTATGACAGATACGCAGTATTTT. The reference TRBV5-1 and TRBJ2-3 proteins fill in what lies around the CDR3, so the full variable domain reads KAGVTQTPRYLIKTRGQQVTLSCSPISGHRSVSWYQQTPGQGLQFLFEYFSETQRNKGNFPGRFSGRQFSNSRSEMNVSTLELGDSALYLCASTPRGGLMTDTQYFGPGTRLTVL.